This T cell receptor beta chain derives from a study of T cell responses to AZD1222 COVID-19 vaccine. Background on the study: Second doses that came at about 4 or about 12 weeks were put together. Findings of the study overall: No day 14 peak samples; only post-peak repertoires were characterized.

As for this clone: Its specificity is not known. Distinct nucleotide sequences in the sample also encode this CDR3.

Clones were sequenced by immunoSEQ multiplex PCR, and TCRdb holds only the in-frame ones, with some missing. The data contain 100,000 to 150,000 clones, 70% to 90% of them seen just once; the ten biggest clones take up approximately 1.5%. The receptor's source is an adult in good health. The sequenced sample was peripheral blood, obtained on day 0 of AZD1222 vaccination.

CDR3 in amino acids: CASSLGGRAYEQYF. The CDR3 nucleotides are TGTGCCAGCAGCTTGGGCGGGAGAGCCTACGAGCAGTACTTC. The chain carries TRBV5-4 and TRBJ2-7; the match to TRBD2 covers 7 bases. With V trimmed by 0 bases and J by 2 bases, 2 bases remained unmatched. Germline loops: CDR1 SGHNT, CDR2 YYREEE (reference sequence). The CDR3 is 14 residues long.